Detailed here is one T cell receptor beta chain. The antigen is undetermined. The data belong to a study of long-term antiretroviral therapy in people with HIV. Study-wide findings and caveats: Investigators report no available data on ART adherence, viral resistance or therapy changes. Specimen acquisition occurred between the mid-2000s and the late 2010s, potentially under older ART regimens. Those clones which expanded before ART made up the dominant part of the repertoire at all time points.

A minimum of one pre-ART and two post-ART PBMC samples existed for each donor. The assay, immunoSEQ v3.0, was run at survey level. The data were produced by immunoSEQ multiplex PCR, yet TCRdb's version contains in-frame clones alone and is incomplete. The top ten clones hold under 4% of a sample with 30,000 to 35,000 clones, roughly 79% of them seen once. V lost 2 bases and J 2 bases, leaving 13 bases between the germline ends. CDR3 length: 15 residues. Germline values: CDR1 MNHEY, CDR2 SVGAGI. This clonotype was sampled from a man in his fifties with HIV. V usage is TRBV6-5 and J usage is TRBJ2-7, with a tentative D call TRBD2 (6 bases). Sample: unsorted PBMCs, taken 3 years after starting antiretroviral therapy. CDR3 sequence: CASSYIGGRTYEQYF. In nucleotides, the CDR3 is TGTGCCAGCAGTTACATTGGAGGGCGAACCTACGAGCAGTACTTC.